These 18 T cell receptor beta chains were all obtained from the same sample, sequenced in a study of shared clonotypes between healthy human individuals. The table came from immunoSEQ multiplex PCR; TCRdb's copy has only in-frame clones and leaves some out. The sample shows fewer than 1.6 million clones, approximately 98.5% of them seen only once. Sequencing input: naive CD4+ T cells sorted from blood. Indicated subset: CD45RA+ positively selected. The receptor source for this set is a man under 40 in good health.

The rearrangement links TRBV6-4 to TRBJ2-1, with 10 nucleotides matching TRBD1. The CDR3 runs to 14 residues. Germline V gene lookup returns CDR1 MRHNA and CDR2 SNTAGT. The junction had 7 bases not matched to a gene; V was cut back by 5 bases and J by 9 bases. CDR3 sequence reads: CASSRDRGYGEQFF. DNA of the CDR3: TGTGCCAGCAGTCGGGACAGGGGTTATGGTGAGCAGTTCTTC.

The chain couples TRBV11-1 to TRBJ1-2, with TRBD1 identical over 8 bases. Germline CDR1 reads SGHAT; CDR2 reads FQDESV (reference sequence). V gave up 1 base and J gave up 5 bases; unmatched junction bases: 6. CDR3 size: 15 residues. CDR3 DNA sequence: TGTGCCAGCAGCTTAGAAGGGACAGGAATTTATGGCTACACCTTC. As protein: CASSLEGTGIYGYTF.

This CDR3 reads CASSLLTGSTDTQYF. In DNA, the CDR3 is TGTGCCAGCAGCTTATTAACGGGAAGCACAGATACGCAGTATTTT. The chain carries TRBV7-6 and TRBJ2-3; a possible D gene is TRBD2 (5 bases). Trimming stripped 2 bases from V and 0 bases from J, with 9 bases between. Germline CDR1 reads SGHVS; CDR2 reads FNYEAQ. This CDR3 contains 15 residues.

The genes are TRBV10-3 and TRBJ1-2; TRBD1 might be the D (5 bases). CDR3 length: 14 amino acids. Trimming removed 4 bases from V and 3 bases from J, with 12 bases in between. Per the germline V gene, CDR1 is ENHRY and CDR2 is SYGVKD. The CDR3 DNA reads as TGTGCCATCAGTGGGACAACAGGAGACTATGGCTACACCTTC. As protein: CAISGTTGDYGYTF.

Details on this clone: In the same sample, other DNA sequences code for this CDR3. V is TRBV5-1 and J is TRBJ2-3, with unresolved D. The CDR3 length is 15 residues. Trimming stripped 3 bases from V and 0 bases from J, with 11 bases between. Germline loops: CDR1 SGHRS, CDR2 YFSETQ. CDR3 DNA sequence: TGCGCCAGCAGCTCCCGGGTGGTGAGCACAGATACGCAGTATTTT. Residues: CASSSRVVSTDTQYF.

The rearrangement links TRBV9 to TRBJ1-1; unclear D gene. Trimming removed 0 bases from V and 0 bases from J, with 15 bases in between. The V gene's germline CDR1 is SGDLS and CDR2 YYNGEE. CDR3 size: 17 residues. CDR3 DNA sequence: TGTGCCAGCAGCGTAGTGGCAGCAGGAGTCATGAACACTGAAGCTTTCTTT. This sequence encodes CASSVVAAGVMNTEAFF.

V is TRBV4-2 and J is TRBJ2-2, with 8 bases matching TRBD1. Germline V CDR1 and CDR2: LGHNA, YNFKEQ. Trimming took 4 bases from V and 2 from J; bases not matched to a gene: 9. The CDR3 loop spans 17 amino acids. The CDR3 DNA reads as TGTGCCAGCAGCCCTCGACAGGGGCGGGATAACACCGGGGAGCTGTTTTTT. This gives the protein CASSPRQGRDNTGELFF.

The chain's CDR3 is CASSPGSTYGYTF. The CDR3 coding sequence is TGTGCCAGCTCACCAGGGTCGACGTATGGCTACACCTTC. The J gene is TRBJ1-2, the V gene TRBV18; no clear D gene. This CDR3 spans 13 amino acids. The ends were cut back, 2 bases at V and 5 bases at J, with 9 bases in the middle. Per the germline V gene, CDR1 is KGHSH and CDR2 is LQKENI.

The chain links TRBV9 to TRBJ2-6; D is possibly TRBD2 (5 bases). The length of the CDR3 is 14 residues. Germline CDR1 reads SGDLS; CDR2 reads YYNGEE. The V and J ends lost 1 base and 4 bases respectively, with 6 bases between them. The CDR3 loop is CASSVRRGANVLTF. Here the CDR3 DNA reads TGTGCCAGCAGCGTAAGGAGGGGGGCCAACGTCCTGACTTTC. Supplemented by reference TRBV9 and TRBJ2-6, the full variable domain reads DSGVTQTPKHLITATGQRVTLRCSPRSGDLSVYWYQQSLDQGLQFLIQYYNGEERAKGNILERFSAQQFPDLHSELNLSSLELGDSALYFCASSVRRGANVLTFGAGSRLTVL.

The CDR3 nucleotides are TGTGCCACAACGACAGGGAAGGGGGCTAGAAATGAGCAGTTCTTC. Translating it yields CATTTGKGARNEQFF. The chain uses TRBV10-3 and TRBJ2-1, with 7 nucleotides matching TRBD1. Trimming at V came to 10 bases and at J to 7 bases, leaving 16 bases not matched to a gene. Germline V gene lookup returns CDR1 ENHRY and CDR2 SYGVKD. The CDR3 consists of 15 residues.

The chain employs TRBV7-2 and TRBJ1-5; TRBD1 agrees at 8 bases. In germline, CDR1 is SGHTA, CDR2 FQGNSA. Trimming at V came to 4 bases and at J to 3 bases, leaving 5 bases not matched to a gene. The length of the CDR3 is 15 residues. The CDR3 DNA sequence: TGTGCCAGCAGCTCGAGGACAGGGAACAATCAGCCCCAGCATTTT. It specifies CASSSRTGNNQPQHF.

The chain uses TRBV19 and TRBJ2-7; 7 bases match TRBD1. Trimming took 5 bases from V and 5 from J; bases not matched to a gene: 12. Germline loops: CDR1 LNHDA, CDR2 SQIVND (reference sequence). This CDR3 region has 15 residues. CDR3 in amino acids: CASSPWDRKSHEQYF. CDR3 in DNA: TGTGCCAGTAGTCCCTGGGACAGAAAATCCCACGAGCAGTACTTC.

As concerns this clone: Mismatch with germline at one junction end may stem from a read error. The genes are TRBV27 and TRBJ1-2; tentative D call: TRBD1 (6 bases). CDR1 is MNHEY, CDR2 SMNVEV, per germline (reference sequence). The CDR3 is 12 amino acids. The CDR3 protein is CASRSTGYDYTF. The DNA of the CDR3 is TGTGCCAGCAGATCCACAGGGTATGACTACACCTTC.

J is TRBJ2-4 and V is TRBV5-4; D possibly corresponds to TRBD2 (5 bases). The CDR3 is 14 amino acids. Per the germline V gene, CDR1 is SGHNT and CDR2 is YYREEE (reference sequence). V was trimmed by 4 bases and J by 6 bases, leaving 14 bases between them. DNA of the CDR3: TGTGCCAGCAGCCTGGGCGGGTCGGTAAACATTCAGTACTTC. The encoded protein is CASSLGGSVNIQYF.

The rearrangement joins TRBV7-9 to TRBJ2-3; 9 bases fit TRBD2. CDR1 and CDR2 from the germline V gene are SEHNR and FQNEAQ (reference sequence). CDR3 length equals 16 residues. V shed 2 bases, J shed 2 bases, and the junction held 5 bases outside the gene matches. Here the CDR3 reads CASSLFSGRTTDTQYF. The CDR3 DNA sequence: TGTGCCAGCAGCTTATTTAGCGGGAGAACCACAGATACGCAGTATTTT.

The chain employs TRBV7-2 and TRBJ1-4; D gene uncertain. CDR3 length: 15 amino acids. The germline V gene encodes CDR1 SGHTA and CDR2 FQGNSA. The ends were cut back, 1 base at V and 0 bases at J, with 6 bases in the middle. The DNA of the CDR3 is TGTGCCAGCAGCTTAGGCCCCCCAACTAATGAAAAACTGTTTTTT. Amino acids: CASSLGPPTNEKLFF.

The chain is built from TRBV14 and TRBJ2-1; 10 bases are a match to TRBD1. From germline, CDR1 is SGHDN and CDR2 FVKESK. This CDR3 has 17 residues. Losses at the gene ends were 3 bases for V and 1 base for J; bases not matched to a gene: 6. The CDR3 spells CASSQWGTGASYNEQFF. The CDR3 nucleotides read TGTGCCAGCAGCCAGTGGGGGACAGGGGCATCCTACAATGAGCAGTTCTTC.

The chain recombines TRBV23-1 with TRBJ2-7; the D gene is possibly TRBD1 (6 bases). TRBV23-1 carries the ORF label, with uncertain function. The CDR3 is 14 amino acids. The V end was cut by 6 bases, the J end by 2 bases, with 14 bases between. The CDR3, as DNA: TGCGCCAGCAGCAGTAGGGACACAGCCTACGAGCAGTACTTC. Protein sequence: CASSSRDTAYEQYF.